Detailed here is one TCR beta chain. Its antigen remains unknown. This entry comes from a study of shared clonotypes between healthy human individuals. Method: immunoSEQ multiplex PCR; TCRdb's copy keeps in-frame clones and lacks some. Among some 900,000 clones listed, around three quarters were seen once. General observations from the study: Compared with memory subsets, naive subsets generally had larger estimated richness. Around 5% was the fraction of naive CD4 clonotypes found shared across four donors.

This sequence originates from a man between 18 and 29 years old in good health. The sequenced sample was memory CD4+ T cells sorted from blood. Sample subset: CD45RA-negative fraction.

This CDR3 reads CASSLAGSGGRRSYNEQFF. The CDR3 coding sequence is TGTGCCAGCAGCTTAGCGGGGAGCGGGGGACGCCGCTCCTACAATGAGCAGTTCTTC. The genes are TRBV7-8 and TRBJ2-1, with 8 positions matching TRBD2. Germline V gene sequence: CDR1 SGHVS, CDR2 FQNEAQ. V shed 0 bases, J shed 0 bases, and the junction held 10 bases outside the gene matches. The CDR3 totals 19 residues.